These 6 T cell receptor beta chains share one sample of origin, sequenced in a study of technical replicates of blood from several donors. Assay used: immunoSEQ multiplex PCR; TCRdb lists only in-frame clones, some missing. The data show some 14,000 clones, 80% seen once. Sequenced sample: PBMCs. The receptors derive from a human donor in good health.

V and J are TRBV11-3 and TRBJ2-1, with D perhaps TRBD2 (6 bases). The CDR3 is 14 residues long. Trimming left V 1 base short and J 9 bases short, with 13 bases between. Germline CDR1 SGHNT, CDR2 YENEEA. The CDR3 nucleotides read TGTGCCAGCAGCTTAGGGGGGGACTCCCTTGAGCAGTTCTTC. It translates to CASSLGGDSLEQFF.

This chain uses TRBV29-1 with TRBJ2-6; 12 bases match TRBD2. V lost 6 bases and J lost 4; bases outside the gene matches: 7. CDR3 length: 16 amino acids. Germline-derived CDR1 and CDR2 are SQVTM and ANQGSEA. The CDR3 DNA follows: TGCAGCGTCGTGCTAGCGGGAGGGCCGGGGGCCAACGTCCTGACTTTC. Residues: CSVVLAGGPGANVLTF.

This chain links TRBV7-9 with TRBJ2-2; unclear D gene. V lost 4 bases, J lost 3 bases, and 3 bases lay in between. The germline V gene has CDR1 SEHNR and CDR2 FQNEAQ (reference sequence). This CDR3 is built from 12 residues. The CDR3 DNA follows: TGTGCCAGCAGCTCTCACACCGGGGAGCTGTTTTTT. This gives the protein CASSSHTGELFF.

The CDR3 here is CASSTGLAASTDTQYF. The CDR3 DNA reads as TGTGCCAGCAGTACCGGACTAGCGGCTAGCACAGATACGCAGTATTTT. The chain recombines TRBV28 with TRBJ2-3, with 10 positions matching TRBD2. After removal of 5 bases from V and 0 bases from J, the junction contained 5 bases not matched to a gene. The CDR3 contains 16 residues. CDR1 is MDHEN and CDR2 is SYDVKM in the germline V gene.

The chain couples TRBV2 to TRBJ2-5; D gene unclear. Germline V gene lookup returns CDR1 SNHLY and CDR2 FYNNEI. Deletions cut 4 bases from V and 3 bases from J, with 12 bases between. CDR3 size: 14 residues. CDR3 bases: TGTGCCAGCAGTGTTGGAACAGTCGAAGAGACCCAGTACTTC. Amino acids: CASSVGTVEETQYF.

V usage is TRBV14 and J usage is TRBJ1-4; D possibly corresponds to TRBD1 (6 bases). Trimming stripped 0 bases from V and 7 bases from J, with 12 bases between. Germline lookup yields CDR1 SGHDN and CDR2 FVKESK. The CDR3 loop spans 15 amino acids. This CDR3 reads CASSQDRGIAEKLFF. The CDR3 DNA follows: TGTGCCAGCAGCCAAGACAGGGGTATCGCTGAAAAACTGTTTTTT.